This TCR beta chain was documented in a study of PD-1 blockade in classical Hodgkin lymphoma (dated by TCRdb to 2020 to 2021). Broadly, across the study: Nivolumab dosing was 3 mg/kg intravenously every 2 weeks, continuing until either disease progression or unacceptable toxicity. The study used TCR beta sequencing and CyTOF to define a peripheral blood immune signature of response to PD-1 blockade in classical Hodgkin lymphoma. Broad study findings and their caveats: Trial patients with a complete response had baseline diversity similar to that of newly diagnosed patients, while partial responders and progressors had significantly lower diversity. Baseline TCR diversity was reported to be lower in newly diagnosed patients than in healthy donors, and even lower in relapsed/refractory patients. The study was limited to a single clinical trial cohort, and causes of repertoire differences, possibly disease activity or prior therapy, remained undefined. By C4D1, a significant rise was seen in CD4+ TCR diversity but not in CD8+ TCR diversity (p=0.0027 vs p=0.16), and the rise was most apparent among complete responders (p=0.02). Diversity was lower in patients who began nivolumab less than 1 year after ASCT, so these patients were left out of later analyses to avoid confounding by immune reconstitution.

Regarding this clone: Which antigen it targets is not known. Qualities for individual bases were not recorded, and no much larger clone is one base off.

Genomic DNA was isolated using the Qiagen DNeasy kit from unsorted PBMCs as well as from negatively selected CD4+ and CD8+ fractions. TCR beta CDR3 regions were amplified by immunoSEQ multiplex PCR using primers annealing to V and J segments. A synthetic immune receptor repertoire was used to minimize amplification bias, and remaining bias was computationally removed after sequencing. The original methods were these. Custom Python scripts were used to quantify repertoire diversity as the Shannon entropy index. Unsorted, CD4+ and CD8+ repertoires were analyzed separately, except in combined analyses where CD4+ and CD8+ sequences were merged in silico. A clone counted as expanded when the clone's frequency after treatment rose at least 2-fold relative to C1D1, and clones undetected at baseline were given a pseudocount of 0.5. Singleton clones were defined as clones with 0 or 1 copy at C1D1, and non-singleton clones were defined as clones with 2 or more copies. By matching protein sequences in sorted samples from the same patient, clones expanded in unsorted samples were annotated as CD4+, CD8+ or unknown. Wilcoxon tests on paired samples were used to test diversity changes from C1D1 to C4D1. The immuneACCESS repertoire file appears here via TCRdb, limited to in-frame rearrangements. These files lack a portion of the clones; in checked studies, under half of the deficit traces to unresolved V genes, and the cause of the others is not known. From that table come the V and J calls and clone size; the DNA was used to work out D and trimming. The sample table records around 45,000 clones; approximately 70% of these occur just once. Of the sample, under 3.5% is held by the ten largest clones.

The time point label, as the study defines it: cycle 2 day 1 (C2D1) of nivolumab. Relapse after autologous stem cell transplantation had occurred in all trial patients, and cohorts A, B and C were distinguished by prior brentuximab vedotin exposure. The trial cohort included 55 to 65 patients with relapsed/refractory classical Hodgkin lymphoma, and each patient had a best overall response of complete response, partial response or progressive disease. Single-agent nivolumab was administered to trial patients in the multi-cohort phase II CheckMate 205 trial. Best overall response was determined by an independent review committee according to the 2007 International Working Group response criteria. Trial PBMCs were collected just before the start of nivolumab (C1D1) and during therapy at cycle 2 day 1 and cycle 4 day 1. Peripheral blood was collected in 8 mL Vacutainer Cell Preparation Tubes, from which PBMCs were isolated by centrifugation and then cryopreserved.

The receptor comes from a human donor with classical Hodgkin lymphoma. The material sequenced was peripheral blood mononuclear cells (PBMCs), taken before the second cycle of nivolumab.

The DNA reads TGTGCCAGTAGTATAGATACAGAGTACACTGAAGCTTTCTTT. Protein translation: CASSIDTEYTEAFF. Recombination linked TRBV19 to TRBJ1-1, with an unclear D gene assignment. As encoded in the germline V gene (reference sequence), CDR1 is LNHDA while CDR2 is SQIVND. Trimming removed 0 bases from V and 3 bases from J, leaving 8 bases between the germline ends. The CDR3 holds 14 amino acids from the cysteine to the phenylalanine. Left in the record is the CDR3 DNA by itself, 42 bases read in frame from the first base. Joined to the reference TRBV19 and TRBJ1-1 proteins, this CDR3 gives the full variable domain: DGGITQSPKYLFRKEGQNVTLSCEQNLNHDAMYWYRQDPGQGLRLIYYSQIVNDFQKGDIAEGYSVSREKKESFPLTVTSAQKNPTAFYLCASSIDTEYTEAFFGQGTRLTVV.